Shown below are 10 T cell receptor beta chains from a single sample sequenced in a study of blood T cell repertoires in COVID-19. Sequenced by immunoSEQ multiplex PCR; TCRdb stores in-frame clones only, minus some. The table includes 200,000 to 250,000 clones, around 82% detected once. The sequenced material came from peripheral blood. Receptors were obtained from a woman in her 30s who had recovered from COVID-19.

The V call is TRBV2, the J call TRBJ2-3; 7 nucleotides line up with TRBD2. The CDR3 consists of 15 residues. From germline, CDR1 is SNHLY and CDR2 FYNNEI. With 3 bases clipped from V and 1 base from J, the junction kept 4 bases outside the gene matches. The CDR3 DNA is TGTGCCAGCAGTGAGGAGCGGGGCCGCACAGATACGCAGTATTTT. This gives the protein CASSEERGRTDTQYF.

To note about this clone: The sample holds other DNA sequences that translate to the same CDR3. The chain has TRBV6-1 and TRBJ1-5, with 7 bases matching TRBD1. This CDR3 has 15 amino acids. V shed 1 base, J shed 1 base, and the junction held 1 base outside the gene matches. Germline CDR1 reads MNHNS; CDR2 reads SASEGT. CDR3 loop: CASSEVGGSNQPQHF. CDR3 DNA: TGTGCCAGCAGTGAAGTAGGGGGCAGCAATCAGCCCCAGCATTTT.

The chain joins TRBV9 to TRBJ2-5; TRBD2 might be the D (5 bases). Germline V gives CDR1 SGDLS, CDR2 YYNGEE. CDR3 size: 14 residues. Trimming removed 4 bases from V and 7 bases from J, with 17 bases in between. The CDR3 DNA reads TGTGCCAGCAGCCCTAGAGGGCCGCCAGGGACCCAGTACTTC. It specifies CASSPRGPPGTQYF.

Concerning this clone itself: Different DNA sequences within this sample yield the same CDR3. The chain recombines TRBV12-5 with TRBJ2-2, with a tentative D call TRBD1 (6 bases). The CDR3 extends over 15 amino acids. V lost 3 bases and J 0 bases, leaving 8 bases between the germline ends. Germline V gene sequence: CDR1 LGHNT, CDR2 FRNRAP. CDR3 coding DNA: TGTGCTAGTGGTTTAGGACAGTCGAACACCGGGGAGCTGTTTTTT. It is translated as CASGLGQSNTGELFF.

The CDR3 DNA reads as TGTGCCAGCGCGTCAGGAGGGGCAATTGAAAAACTGTTTTTT. It specifies CASASGGAIEKLFF. The chain carries TRBV2 and TRBJ1-4, with D possibly TRBD1 on 5 matching bases. Germline assignment: CDR1 SNHLY and CDR2 FYNNEI. There are 14 residues in the CDR3. Trimming took 8 bases from V and 7 from J, leaving 17 bases between them.

The chain links TRBV5-1 to TRBJ1-1; D possibly corresponds to TRBD1 (6 bases). The CDR3 loop spans 17 amino acids. V was trimmed by 4 bases and J by 1 base, leaving 20 bases between them. The germline V gene encodes CDR1 SGHRS and CDR2 YFSETQ. CDR3 sequence reads: CASSLIPGGARNTEAFF. CDR3 sequence (DNA): TGCGCCAGCAGCCTCATACCGGGGGGCGCGAGGAACACTGAAGCTTTCTTT.

J is TRBJ1-1 and V is TRBV5-1, with 8 bases that match TRBD1. J gave up 6 bases and V 5 bases, and 6 bases lay outside the gene matches. The CDR3 extends over 13 amino acids. CDR1 is SGHRS and CDR2 is YFSETQ in the germline V gene. CDR3 nucleotide sequence: TGCGCCAGCAGTACACAGGGGGATCCTGAAGCTTTCTTT. Translation gives CASSTQGDPEAFF.

V gene TRBV9 combines with J gene TRBJ2-3; TRBD1 aligns across 8 bases. There are 16 residues in the CDR3. J gave up 1 base and V 4 bases, and 8 bases lay outside the gene matches. CDR1 and CDR2 from the germline V gene are SGDLS and YYNGEE. CDR3 residues: CASSLRTGSGTDTQYF. The CDR3 nucleotides read TGTGCCAGCAGCCTCAGGACAGGGTCAGGCACAGATACGCAGTATTTT.

The genes are TRBV2 and TRBJ1-2, with TRBD1 as a possible D gene (5 bases). The length of the CDR3 is 15 residues. Germline V lookup: CDR1 SNHLY, CDR2 FYNNEI. Trimming cost V 11 bases and J 0 bases, with 19 bases left between them. The CDR3: CAPQSRQTANYGYTF. In DNA form, the CDR3 reads TGTGCCCCCCAGTCCAGGCAGACAGCTAACTATGGCTACACCTTC.

V usage is TRBV28 and J usage is TRBJ2-7, with 7 bases aligning to TRBD2. The V gene end was trimmed by 2 bases and the J gene end by 4 bases; junction bases not matched to a gene: 5. CDR1 and CDR2 from the germline V gene are MDHEN and SYDVKM. CDR3 length equals 14 residues. CDR3 loop: CASSLAGVLYEQYF. The CDR3 DNA sequence: TGTGCCAGCAGTTTAGCGGGAGTCTTGTACGAGCAGTACTTC.